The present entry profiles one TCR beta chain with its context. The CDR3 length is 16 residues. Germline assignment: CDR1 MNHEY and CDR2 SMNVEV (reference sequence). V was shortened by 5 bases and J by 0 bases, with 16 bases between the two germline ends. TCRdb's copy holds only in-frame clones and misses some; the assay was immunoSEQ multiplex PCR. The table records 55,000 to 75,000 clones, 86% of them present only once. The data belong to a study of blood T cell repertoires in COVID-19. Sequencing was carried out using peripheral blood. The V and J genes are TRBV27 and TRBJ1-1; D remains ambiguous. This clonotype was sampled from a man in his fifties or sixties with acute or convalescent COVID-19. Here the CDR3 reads CASSPYPPDMNTEAFF. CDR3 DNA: TGTGCCAGCAGTCCGTACCCCCCCGACATGAACACTGAAGCTTTCTTT.